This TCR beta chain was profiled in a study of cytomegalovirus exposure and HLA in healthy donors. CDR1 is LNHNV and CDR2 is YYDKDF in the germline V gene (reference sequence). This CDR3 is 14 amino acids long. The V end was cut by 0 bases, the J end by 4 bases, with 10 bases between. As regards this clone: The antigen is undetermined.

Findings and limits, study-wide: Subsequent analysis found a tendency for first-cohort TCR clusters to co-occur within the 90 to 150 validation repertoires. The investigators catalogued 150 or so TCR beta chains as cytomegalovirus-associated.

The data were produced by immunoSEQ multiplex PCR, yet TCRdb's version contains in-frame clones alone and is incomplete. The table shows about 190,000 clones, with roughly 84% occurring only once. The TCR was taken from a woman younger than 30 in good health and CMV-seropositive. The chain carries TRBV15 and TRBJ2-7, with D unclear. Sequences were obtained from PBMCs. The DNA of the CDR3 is TGTGCCACCAGCAGAGAGTCTGTATCTTACGAGCAGTACTTC. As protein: CATSRESVSYEQYF. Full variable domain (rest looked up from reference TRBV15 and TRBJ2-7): DAMVIQNPRYQVTQFGKPVTLSCSQTLNHNVMYWYQQKSSQAPKLLFHYYDKDFNNEADTPDNFQSRRPNTSFCFLDIRSPGLGDTAMYLCATSRESVSYEQYFGPGTRLTVT.